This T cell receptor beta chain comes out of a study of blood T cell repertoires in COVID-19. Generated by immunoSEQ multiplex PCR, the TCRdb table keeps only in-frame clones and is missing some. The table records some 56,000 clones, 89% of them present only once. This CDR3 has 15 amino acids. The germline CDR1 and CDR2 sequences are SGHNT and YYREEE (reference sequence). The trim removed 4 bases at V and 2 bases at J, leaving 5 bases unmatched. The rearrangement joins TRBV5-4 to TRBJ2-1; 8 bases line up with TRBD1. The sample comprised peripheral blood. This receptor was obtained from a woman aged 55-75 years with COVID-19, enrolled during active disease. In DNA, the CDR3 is TGTGCCAGCAGCCTAACAGGGGGAACCTACAATGAGCAGTTCTTC. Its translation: CASSLTGGTYNEQFF.